The subject of this entry is one T cell receptor (beta chain). Its antigen is unidentified. Germline V gene lookup returns CDR1 SGHRS and CDR2 YFSETQ. V was clipped by 6 bases and J by 5 bases, with 8 bases between them. The CDR3 runs to 11 residues. It was 5'RACE with constant-segment primers that produced the TCR alpha and TCR beta cDNA libraries, which carried sample barcodes and UMIs. TCRdb ran MiXCR on the 5' RACE reads and lists one entry per CDR3 protein. The sample carries nearly 200,000 distinct CDR3 sequences, approximately 16% recorded once. This sample was included in a study of T-cell memory formation after mild COVID-19. Study details: TCR clusters were mostly confined to one donor each. Regarding the study as a whole: Mainly CM and EM harbored the contracting CD4+ clones; mainly EMRA harbored the CD8+ ones.

The chain is built from TRBV5-1 and TRBJ2-5; D not resolved. This TCR came from an adult woman who had mild COVID-19 (a few samples of this study predate the infection). Cell type and time point are not known. Material for sequencing was PBMCs or a T cell subset sorted from them (not recorded which). CDR3 DNA: TGCGCCAGCACCCAGAGGGAGACCCAGTACTTC. It encodes CASTQRETQYF.